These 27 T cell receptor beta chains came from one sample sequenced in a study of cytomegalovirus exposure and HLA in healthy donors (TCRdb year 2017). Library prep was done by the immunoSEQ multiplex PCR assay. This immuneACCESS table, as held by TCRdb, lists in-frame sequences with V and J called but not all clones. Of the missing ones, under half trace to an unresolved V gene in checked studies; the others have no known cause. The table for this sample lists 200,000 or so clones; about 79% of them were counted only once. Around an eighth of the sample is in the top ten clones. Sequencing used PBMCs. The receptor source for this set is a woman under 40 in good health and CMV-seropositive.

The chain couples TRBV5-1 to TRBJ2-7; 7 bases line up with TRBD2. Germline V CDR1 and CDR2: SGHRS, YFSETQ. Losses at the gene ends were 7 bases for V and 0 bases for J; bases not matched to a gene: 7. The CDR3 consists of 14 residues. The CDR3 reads CASQGGPSSYEQYF. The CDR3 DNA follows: TGCGCCAGCCAGGGAGGGCCGAGCTCCTACGAGCAGTACTTC.

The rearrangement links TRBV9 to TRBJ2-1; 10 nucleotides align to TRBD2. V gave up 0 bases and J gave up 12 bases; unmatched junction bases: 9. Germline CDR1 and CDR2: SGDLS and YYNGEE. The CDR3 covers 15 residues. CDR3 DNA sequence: TGTGCCAGCAGCGTAGGTGGACTAGCGGAAGCTACGCAGTTCTTC. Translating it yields CASSVGGLAEATQFF.

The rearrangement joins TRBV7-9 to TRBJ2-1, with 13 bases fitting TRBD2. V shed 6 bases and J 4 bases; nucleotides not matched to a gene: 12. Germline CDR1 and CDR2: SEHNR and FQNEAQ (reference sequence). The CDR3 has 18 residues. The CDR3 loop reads CASSPGLAGVGRYNEQFF. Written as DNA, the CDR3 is TGTGCCAGCAGTCCTGGACTAGCGGGAGTGGGTCGGTACAATGAGCAGTTCTTC.

CDR3 sequence reads: CASSASGTLHVGEQFF. CDR3 nucleotide sequence: TGTGCCAGCAGCGCCAGCGGGACCCTCCATGTTGGTGAGCAGTTCTTC. V usage is TRBV14 and J usage is TRBJ2-1; 7 nucleotides line up with TRBD2. The CDR3 spans 16 residues. Germline CDR1 and CDR2: SGHDN and FVKESK. After removal of 5 bases from V and 9 bases from J, the junction contained 16 bases not matched to a gene.

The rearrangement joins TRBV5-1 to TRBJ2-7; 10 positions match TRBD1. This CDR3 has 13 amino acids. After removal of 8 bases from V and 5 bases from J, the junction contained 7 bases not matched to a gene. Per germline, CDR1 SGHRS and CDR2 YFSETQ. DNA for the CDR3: TGCGCCAGGGGGGACAGGGGATGCGACGAGCAGTACTTC. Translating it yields CARGDRGCDEQYF.

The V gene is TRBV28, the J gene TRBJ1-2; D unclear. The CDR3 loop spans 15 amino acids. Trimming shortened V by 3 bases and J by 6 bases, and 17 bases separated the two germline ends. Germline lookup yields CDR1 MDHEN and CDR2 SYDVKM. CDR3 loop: CASSFGSLQEDGYTF. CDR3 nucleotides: TGTGCCAGCAGTTTCGGGAGTCTTCAGGAAGATGGCTACACCTTC.

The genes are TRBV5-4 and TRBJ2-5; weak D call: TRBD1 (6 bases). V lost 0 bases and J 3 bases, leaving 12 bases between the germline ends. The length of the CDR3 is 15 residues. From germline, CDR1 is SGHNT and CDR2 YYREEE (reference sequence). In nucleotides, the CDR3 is TGTGCCAGCAGCTTGGCCAAGAACAGGGAAGAGACCCAGTACTTC. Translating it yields CASSLAKNREETQYF.

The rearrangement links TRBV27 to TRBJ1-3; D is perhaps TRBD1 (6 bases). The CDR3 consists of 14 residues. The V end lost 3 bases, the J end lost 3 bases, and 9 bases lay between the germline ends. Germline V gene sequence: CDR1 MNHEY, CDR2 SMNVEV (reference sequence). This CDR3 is CASSLGGLGNTIYF. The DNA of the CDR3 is TGTGCCAGCAGTTTGGGGGGGCTTGGAAACACCATATATTTT.

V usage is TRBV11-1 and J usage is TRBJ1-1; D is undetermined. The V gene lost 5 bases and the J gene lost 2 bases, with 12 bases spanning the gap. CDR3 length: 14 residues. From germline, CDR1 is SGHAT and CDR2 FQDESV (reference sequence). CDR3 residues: CASSKTRDNTEAFF. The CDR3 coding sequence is TGTGCCAGCAGCAAAACTAGGGATAACACTGAAGCTTTCTTT. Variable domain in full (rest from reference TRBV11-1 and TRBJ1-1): EAEVAQSPRYKITEKSQAVAFWCDPISGHATLYWYRQILGQGPELLVQFQDESVVDDSQLPKDRFSAERLKGVDSTLKIQPAELGDSAMYLCASSKTRDNTEAFFGQGTRLTVV.

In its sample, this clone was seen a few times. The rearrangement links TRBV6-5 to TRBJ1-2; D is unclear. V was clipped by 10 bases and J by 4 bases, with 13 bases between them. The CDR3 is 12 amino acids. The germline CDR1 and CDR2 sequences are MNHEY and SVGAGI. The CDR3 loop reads CATRRPGYGYTF. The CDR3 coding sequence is TGTGCCACCCGGAGGCCTGGCTATGGCTACACCTTC.

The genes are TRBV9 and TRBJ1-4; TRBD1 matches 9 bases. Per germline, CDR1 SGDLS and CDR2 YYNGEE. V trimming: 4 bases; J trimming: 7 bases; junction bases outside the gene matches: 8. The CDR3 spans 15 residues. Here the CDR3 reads CASSLTDRGFEKLFF. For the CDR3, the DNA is TGTGCCAGCAGCCTGACGGACAGGGGTTTTGAAAAACTGTTTTTT.

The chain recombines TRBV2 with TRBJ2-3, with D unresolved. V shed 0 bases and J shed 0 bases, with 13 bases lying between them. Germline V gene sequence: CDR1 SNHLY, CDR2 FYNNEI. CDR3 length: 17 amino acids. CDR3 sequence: CASSEASEPASTDTQYF. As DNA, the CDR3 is TGTGCCAGCAGTGAAGCGTCTGAGCCTGCTAGCACAGATACGCAGTATTTT. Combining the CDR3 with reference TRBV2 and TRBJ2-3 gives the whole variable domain EPEVTQTPSHQVTQMGQEVILRCVPISNHLYFYWYRQILGQKVEFLVSFYNNEISEKSEIFDDQFSVERPDGSNFTLKIRSTKLEDSAMYFCASSEASEPASTDTQYFGPGTRLTVL.

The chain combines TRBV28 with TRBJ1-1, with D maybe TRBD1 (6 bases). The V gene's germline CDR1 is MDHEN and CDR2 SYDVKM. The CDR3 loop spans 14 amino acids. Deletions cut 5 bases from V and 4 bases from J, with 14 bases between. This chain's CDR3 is CASSQDSRPTEAFF. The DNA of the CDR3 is TGTGCCAGCAGTCAGGACAGTAGACCCACTGAAGCTTTCTTT.

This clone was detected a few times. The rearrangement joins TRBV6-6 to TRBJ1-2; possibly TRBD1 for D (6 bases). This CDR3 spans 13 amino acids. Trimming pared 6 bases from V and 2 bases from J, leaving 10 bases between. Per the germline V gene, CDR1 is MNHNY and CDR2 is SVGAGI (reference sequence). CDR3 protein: CASRPGQNYGYTF. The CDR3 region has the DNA TGTGCCAGCAGACCCGGACAGAACTATGGCTACACCTTC.

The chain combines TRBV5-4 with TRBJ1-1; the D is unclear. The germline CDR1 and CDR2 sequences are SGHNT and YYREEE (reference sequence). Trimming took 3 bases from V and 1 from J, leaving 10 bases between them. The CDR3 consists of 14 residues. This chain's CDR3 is CASSSELTNTEAFF. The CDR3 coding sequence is TGTGCCAGCAGCTCCGAGCTCACGAACACTGAAGCTTTCTTT.

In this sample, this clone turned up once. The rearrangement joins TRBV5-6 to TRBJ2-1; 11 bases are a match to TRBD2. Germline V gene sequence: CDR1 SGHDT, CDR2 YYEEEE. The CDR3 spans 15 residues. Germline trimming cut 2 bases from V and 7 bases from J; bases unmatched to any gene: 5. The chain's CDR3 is CASSFLAGGRNEQFF. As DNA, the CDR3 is TGTGCCAGCAGCTTTTTAGCGGGAGGGCGTAATGAGCAGTTCTTC.

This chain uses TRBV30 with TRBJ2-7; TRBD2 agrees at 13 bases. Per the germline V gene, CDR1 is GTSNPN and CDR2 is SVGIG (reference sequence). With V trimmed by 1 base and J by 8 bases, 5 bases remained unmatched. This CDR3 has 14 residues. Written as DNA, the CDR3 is TGTGCCTGGAGTGCGGGACTAGCGGGGCTCAAGCAGTACTTC. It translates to CAWSAGLAGLKQYF.

DNA for the CDR3: TGCAGCGTTGAAACACAGAAAATTAACTATGGCTACACCTTC. Translation: CSVETQKINYGYTF. The chain is built from TRBV29-1 and TRBJ1-2; no definite D call. Between the trimmed V and J ends, which lost 2 bases and 1 base, there was a span of 11 bases. The CDR3 has 14 amino acids. The germline V gene has CDR1 SQVTM and CDR2 ANQGSEA.

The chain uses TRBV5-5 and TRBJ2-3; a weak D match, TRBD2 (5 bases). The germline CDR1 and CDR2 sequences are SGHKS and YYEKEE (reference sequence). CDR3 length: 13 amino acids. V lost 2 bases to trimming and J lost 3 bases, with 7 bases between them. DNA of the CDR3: TGTGCCAGCAGCTTAGGGAGAACAGATACGCAGTATTTT. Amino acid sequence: CASSLGRTDTQYF.

The CDR3 here is CSVALGAPAFF. As DNA, the CDR3 is TGCAGCGTTGCGTTGGGAGCGCCGGCTTTCTTT. V and J are TRBV29-1 and TRBJ1-1; D gene ambiguous. The V end lost 4 bases, the J end lost 11 bases, and 14 bases lay between the germline ends. This CDR3 region has 11 residues. Germline V gives CDR1 SQVTM, CDR2 ANQGSEA. Together with reference TRBV29-1 and TRBJ1-1, the CDR3 gives the full variable domain: SAVISQKPSRDICQRGTSLTIQCQVDSQVTMMFWYRQQPGQSLTLIATANQGSEATYESGFVIDKFPISRPNLTFSTLTVSNMSPEDSSIYLCSVALGAPAFFGQGTRLTVV.

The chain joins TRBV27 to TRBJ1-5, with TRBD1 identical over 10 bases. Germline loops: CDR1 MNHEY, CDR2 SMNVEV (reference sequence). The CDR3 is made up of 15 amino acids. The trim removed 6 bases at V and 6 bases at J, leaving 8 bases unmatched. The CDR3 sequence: CASRKTGGGGQPQHF. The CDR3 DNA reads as TGTGCCAGCAGAAAGACAGGGGGCGGAGGTCAGCCCCAGCATTTT.

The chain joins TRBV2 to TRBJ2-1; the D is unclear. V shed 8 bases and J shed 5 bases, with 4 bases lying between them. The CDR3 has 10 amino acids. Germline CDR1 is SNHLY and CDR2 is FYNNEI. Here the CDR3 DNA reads TGTGCCAGCTTAGACAATGAGCAGTTCTTC. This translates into CASLDNEQFF.

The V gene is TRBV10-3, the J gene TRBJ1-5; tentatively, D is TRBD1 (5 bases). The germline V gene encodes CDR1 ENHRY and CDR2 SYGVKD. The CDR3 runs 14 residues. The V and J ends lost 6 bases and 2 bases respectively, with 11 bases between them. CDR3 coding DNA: TGTGCCATCAGAGACAGTCAGGGCAATCAGCCCCAGCATTTT. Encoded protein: CAIRDSQGNQPQHF.

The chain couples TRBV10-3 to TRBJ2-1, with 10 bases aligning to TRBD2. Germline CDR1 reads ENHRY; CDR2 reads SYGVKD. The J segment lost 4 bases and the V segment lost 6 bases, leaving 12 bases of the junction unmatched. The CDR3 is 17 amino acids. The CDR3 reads CAIRPISSGRPYNEQFF. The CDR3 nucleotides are TGTGCCATCAGACCGATAAGTAGCGGGAGGCCTTACAATGAGCAGTTCTTC.

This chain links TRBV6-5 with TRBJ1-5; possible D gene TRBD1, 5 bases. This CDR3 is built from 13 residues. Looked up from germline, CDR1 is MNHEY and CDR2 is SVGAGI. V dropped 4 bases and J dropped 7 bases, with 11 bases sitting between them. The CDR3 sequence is CASSSVGGQPQHF. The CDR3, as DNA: TGTGCCAGCAGTTCCGTCGGGGGACAGCCCCAGCATTTT.

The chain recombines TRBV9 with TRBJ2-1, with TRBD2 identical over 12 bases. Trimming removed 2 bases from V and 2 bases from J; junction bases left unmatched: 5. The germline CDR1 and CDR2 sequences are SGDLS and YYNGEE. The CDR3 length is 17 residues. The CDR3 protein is CASSVPSGRAPYNEQFF. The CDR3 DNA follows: TGTGCCAGCAGCGTCCCTAGCGGGAGGGCCCCCTACAATGAGCAGTTCTTC.

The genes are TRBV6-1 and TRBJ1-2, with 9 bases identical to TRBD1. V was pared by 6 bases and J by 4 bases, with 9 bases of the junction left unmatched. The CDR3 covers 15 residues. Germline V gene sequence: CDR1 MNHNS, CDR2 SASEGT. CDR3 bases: TGTGCCAGCAGAAGACAGGGGGTGACACTCTATGGCTACACCTTC. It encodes CASRRQGVTLYGYTF.